This T cell receptor beta chain comes out of a study of T cell changes during pregnancy in multiple sclerosis. V lost 5 bases and J lost 4; bases outside the gene matches: 13. CDR1 and CDR2 from the germline V gene are SGHAT and FQNNGV. CDR3 length equals 16 residues. This table comes from immunoSEQ multiplex PCR, and its TCRdb copy is limited to in-frame clones, with some not included. The data contain tens of thousands of clones, around 90% of them singletons. Sample: peripheral blood, taken in the first trimester of pregnancy. The genes are TRBV11-2 and TRBJ1-1, with 7 nucleotides matching TRBD1. The receptor was isolated from a female donor with multiple sclerosis, enrolled in a pregnancy study. The CDR3 region is CASSPLKGAVSTEAFF. CDR3 coding DNA: TGTGCCAGCAGCCCGTTGAAGGGGGCAGTGAGCACTGAAGCTTTCTTT.